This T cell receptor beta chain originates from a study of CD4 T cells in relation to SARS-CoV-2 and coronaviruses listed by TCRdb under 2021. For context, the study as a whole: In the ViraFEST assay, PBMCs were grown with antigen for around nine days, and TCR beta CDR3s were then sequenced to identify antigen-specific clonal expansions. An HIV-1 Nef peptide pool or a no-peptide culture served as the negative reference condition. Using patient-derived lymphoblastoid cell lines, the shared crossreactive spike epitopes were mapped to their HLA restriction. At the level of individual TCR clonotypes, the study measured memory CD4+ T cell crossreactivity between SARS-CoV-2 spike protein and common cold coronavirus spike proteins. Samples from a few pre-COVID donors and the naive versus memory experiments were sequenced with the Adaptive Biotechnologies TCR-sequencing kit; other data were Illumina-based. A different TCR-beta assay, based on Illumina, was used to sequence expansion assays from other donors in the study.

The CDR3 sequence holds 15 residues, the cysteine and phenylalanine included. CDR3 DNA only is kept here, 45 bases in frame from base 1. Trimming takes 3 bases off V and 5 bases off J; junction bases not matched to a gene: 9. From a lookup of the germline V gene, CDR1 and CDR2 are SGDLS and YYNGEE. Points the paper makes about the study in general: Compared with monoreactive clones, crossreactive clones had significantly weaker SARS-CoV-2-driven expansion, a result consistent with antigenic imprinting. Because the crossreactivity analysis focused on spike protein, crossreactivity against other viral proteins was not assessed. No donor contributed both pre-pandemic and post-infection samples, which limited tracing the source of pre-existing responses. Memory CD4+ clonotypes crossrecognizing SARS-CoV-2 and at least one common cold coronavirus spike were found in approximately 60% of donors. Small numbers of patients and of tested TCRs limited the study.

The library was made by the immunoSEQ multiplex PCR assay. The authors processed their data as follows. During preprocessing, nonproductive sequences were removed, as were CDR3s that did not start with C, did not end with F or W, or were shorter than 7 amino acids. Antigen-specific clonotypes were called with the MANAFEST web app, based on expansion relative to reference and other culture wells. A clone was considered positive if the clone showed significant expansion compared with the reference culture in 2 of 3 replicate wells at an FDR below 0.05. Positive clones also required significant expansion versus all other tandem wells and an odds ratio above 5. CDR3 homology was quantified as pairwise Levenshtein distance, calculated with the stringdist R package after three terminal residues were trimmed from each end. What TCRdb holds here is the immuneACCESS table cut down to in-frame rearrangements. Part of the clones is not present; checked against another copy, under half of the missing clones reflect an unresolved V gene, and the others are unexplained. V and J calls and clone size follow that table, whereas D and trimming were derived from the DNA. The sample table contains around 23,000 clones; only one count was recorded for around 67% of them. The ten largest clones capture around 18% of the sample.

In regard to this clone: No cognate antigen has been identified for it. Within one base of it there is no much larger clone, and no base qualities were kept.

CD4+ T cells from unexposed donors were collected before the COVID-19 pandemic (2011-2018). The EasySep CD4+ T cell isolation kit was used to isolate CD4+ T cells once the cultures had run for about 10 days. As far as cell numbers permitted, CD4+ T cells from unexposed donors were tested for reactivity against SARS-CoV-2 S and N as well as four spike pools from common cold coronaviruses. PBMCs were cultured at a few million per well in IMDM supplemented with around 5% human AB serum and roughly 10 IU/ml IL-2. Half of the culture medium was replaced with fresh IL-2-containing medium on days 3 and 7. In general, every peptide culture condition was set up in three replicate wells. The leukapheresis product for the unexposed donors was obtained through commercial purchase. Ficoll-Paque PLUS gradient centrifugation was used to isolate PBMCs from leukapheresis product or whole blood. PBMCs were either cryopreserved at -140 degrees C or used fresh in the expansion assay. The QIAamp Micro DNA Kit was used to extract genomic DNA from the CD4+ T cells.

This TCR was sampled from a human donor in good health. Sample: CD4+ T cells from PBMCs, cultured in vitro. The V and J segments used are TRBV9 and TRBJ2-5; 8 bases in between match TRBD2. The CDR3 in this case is CASSEEGREGETQYF. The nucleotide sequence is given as TGTGCCAGCAGCGAGGAGGGCCGGGAGGGGGAGACCCAGTACTTC.